This is a list of T cell receptor beta chains from one sample in a study of shared clonotypes between healthy human individuals. The assay was immunoSEQ multiplex PCR, and TCRdb's table has in-frame clones only and misses some. The table has 600,000 to 750,000 clones, roughly 72% seen once; the top ten hold roughly 1.8%. What was sequenced was memory CD4+ T cells sorted from blood. The source is a woman aged 25 to 39 in good health. Both conserved end residues are part of each CDR3. A D gene is named only where the DNA matches it firmly. Clone size is given for some rows only: seen once, a few or many times, or a class if the clone is expanded.

D gene: -
clone size: -
J gene: TRBJ1-1
V gene: TRBV7-9
CDR3 DNA: TGTGCCAGCAGCTTAGACACTCCCAAACTTCCAGCTTTCTTT
CDR3 protein: CASSLDTPKLPAFF

D gene: -
clone size: -
J gene: TRBJ2-7
V gene: TRBV7-3
CDR3 DNA: TGTGCCAGCAGCGCCGGGGGAGGCGGGAAAGAATACGAGCAGTACTTC
CDR3 protein: CASSAGGGGKEYEQYF

D gene: -
clone size: few
J gene: TRBJ1-2
V gene: TRBV28
CDR3 DNA: TGTGCCAGCAGTTTACAGCTGACTGGCTACACCTTC
CDR3 protein: CASSLQLTGYTF

D gene: -
clone size: -
J gene: TRBJ1-1
V gene: TRBV10-1
CDR3 DNA: TGCGCCAGCAGTGATAAGGGAAGACCCCCAGCTTTCTTT
CDR3 protein: CASSDKGRPPAFF

D gene: -
clone size: -
J gene: TRBJ2-7
V gene: TRBV19
CDR3 DNA: TGTGCCAGTAGTGGCCGGGAGAAGCAGTACTTC
CDR3 protein: CASSGREKQYF

D gene: -
clone size: -
J gene: TRBJ1-1
V gene: TRBV7-9
CDR3 DNA: TGTGCCTCCAGAATGGTCGGATCAAACGGTAGGACTGAAGCTTTCTTT
CDR3 protein: CASRMVGSNGRTEAFF

D gene: TRBD1
clone size: few
J gene: TRBJ1-1
V gene: TRBV18
CDR3 DNA: TGTGCCAGCTCCTTTGGGACAGGGGATGGTGAAGCTTTCTTT
CDR3 protein: CASSFGTGDGEAFF

D gene: -
clone size: -
J gene: TRBJ1-2
V gene: TRBV11-2
CDR3 DNA: TGTGCCAGCAGCCCCATTCTCGACTATGGCTACACCTTC
CDR3 protein: CASSPILDYGYTF

D gene: -
clone size: -
J gene: TRBJ1-2
V gene: TRBV7-2
CDR3 DNA: TGTGCCAGCAGCTTAGTCCTACTGGATGGCTACACCTTC
CDR3 protein: CASSLVLLDGYTF

D gene: TRBD2
clone size: many
J gene: TRBJ2-1
V gene: TRBV15
CDR3 DNA: TGTGCCACCAGCAGAAGCGGGAGCGGCAGAAATGAGCAGTTCTTC
CDR3 protein: CATSRSGSGRNEQFF

D gene: -
clone size: few
J gene: TRBJ2-1
V gene: TRBV5-1
CDR3 DNA: TGCGCCAGCAGCTTGAGCTCAGGGGGGTACAATGAGCAGTTCTTC
CDR3 protein: CASSLSSGGYNEQFF

D gene: TRBD1
clone size: -
J gene: TRBJ2-7
V gene: TRBV28
CDR3 DNA: TGTGCCAGCCTAAGGACAGGCCTCTCCTACGAGCAGTACTTC
CDR3 protein: CASLRTGLSYEQYF

D gene: TRBD1
clone size: -
J gene: TRBJ2-7
V gene: TRBV28
CDR3 DNA: TGTGCCAGCAGCGGGACAGGGAGCGGCGAGCAGTACTTC
CDR3 protein: CASSGTGSGEQYF

D gene: TRBD1
clone size: -
J gene: TRBJ1-2
V gene: TRBV6-5
CDR3 DNA: TGTGCCAGCAGTTACGGGGCAGGGGGCGCGGATGGCTACACCTTC
CDR3 protein: CASSYGAGGADGYTF

D gene: -
clone size: -
J gene: TRBJ1-5
V gene: TRBV4-2
CDR3 DNA: TGTGCCAGCAGCCAAACAGGGTATAGCAATCAGCCCCAGCATTTT
CDR3 protein: CASSQTGYSNQPQHF

D gene: -
clone size: -
J gene: TRBJ2-7
V gene: TRBV29-1
CDR3 DNA: TGCAGCGTTGTTGGTCAGGGACACTACGAGCAGTACTTC
CDR3 protein: CSVVGQGHYEQYF

D gene: -
clone size: many
J gene: TRBJ2-1
V gene: TRBV12-1
CDR3 DNA: TGTGCCAGCAGCCCCGGACAGTTATGCTCCTACAATGAGCAGTTCTTC
CDR3 protein: CASSPGQLCSYNEQFF

D gene: TRBD2
clone size: -
J gene: TRBJ2-1
V gene: TRBV25-1
CDR3 DNA: TGTGCCATTGCACTAGCGGGAGGGACCAATGAGCAGTTCTTC
CDR3 protein: CAIALAGGTNEQFF

D gene: -
clone size: few
J gene: TRBJ1-4
V gene: TRBV5-1
CDR3 DNA: TGCGCCAGCAGCTTGGGCGGGGTAGGGGCTAATGAAAAACTGTTTTTT
CDR3 protein: CASSLGGVGANEKLFF

D gene: -
clone size: -
J gene: TRBJ1-5
V gene: TRBV30
CDR3 DNA: TGTGCCTGGAGTGTAGGGGGGCCCCAGCATTTT
CDR3 protein: CAWSVGGPQHF

D gene: TRBD1
clone size: once
J gene: TRBJ2-7
V gene: TRBV28
CDR3 DNA: TGTGCCAGCAGTTTGGACAGGTCCTACTACGAGCAGTACTTC
CDR3 protein: CASSLDRSYYEQYF

D gene: -
clone size: once
J gene: TRBJ1-5
V gene: TRBV7-9
CDR3 DNA: TGTGCCAGCAGCTTAACAAGTGAGGGTCAGCCCCAGCATTTT
CDR3 protein: CASSLTSEGQPQHF

D gene: -
clone size: once
J gene: TRBJ2-3
V gene: TRBV7-2
CDR3 DNA: TGTGCCAGCAGCTTGGGTCAAGCGCCGGATACGCAGTATTTT
CDR3 protein: CASSLGQAPDTQYF

D gene: -
clone size: -
J gene: TRBJ2-1
V gene: TRBV28
CDR3 DNA: TGTGCCAGCAGTATACCGGACGGATACAATGAGCAGTTCTTC
CDR3 protein: CASSIPDGYNEQFF

D gene: -
clone size: few
J gene: TRBJ2-6
V gene: TRBV27
CDR3 DNA: TGTGCCAGCAGTTTATCGAGTTCAAGCTCTGGGGCCAACGTCCTGACTTTC
CDR3 protein: CASSLSSSSSGANVLTF

D gene: -
clone size: once
J gene: TRBJ1-2
V gene: TRBV7-7
CDR3 DNA: TGTGCCAGCAGCTTAGGGGCTGGGGCAGGCCTACCGGAGAGAGGCTACACCTTC
CDR3 protein: CASSLGAGAGLPERGYTF

D gene: -
clone size: -
J gene: TRBJ1-4
V gene: TRBV2
CDR3 DNA: TGTGCCAGCAGTGAGTTCAGGGCCGAAAAACTGTTTTTT
CDR3 protein: CASSEFRAEKLFF

D gene: TRBD1
clone size: -
J gene: TRBJ1-1
V gene: TRBV9
CDR3 DNA: TGTGCCAGCAGCCCCCAGGCAGGGGGCATGAACACTGAAGCTTTCTTT
CDR3 protein: CASSPQAGGMNTEAFF

D gene: -
clone size: -
J gene: TRBJ1-3
V gene: TRBV28
CDR3 DNA: TGTGCCAGCAGTCGTGGTCTCCCGCCCGGGACCATATATTTT
CDR3 protein: CASSRGLPPGTIYF

D gene: TRBD2
clone size: -
J gene: TRBJ2-1
V gene: TRBV2
CDR3 DNA: TGTGCCAGCAGTGCACTAGCGGGAGTAAATGAGCAGTTCTTC
CDR3 protein: CASSALAGVNEQFF

D gene: TRBD1
clone size: -
J gene: TRBJ2-7
V gene: TRBV6-6
CDR3 DNA: TGTGCCAGCAGTCAGCAGGGGGACTCCTACGAGCAGTACTTC
CDR3 protein: CASSQQGDSYEQYF

D gene: TRBD1
clone size: -
J gene: TRBJ1-4
V gene: TRBV19
CDR3 DNA: TGTGCCAGTAGTTGGGGACAGGGATTAACTAATGAAAAACTGTTTTTT
CDR3 protein: CASSWGQGLTNEKLFF

D gene: -
clone size: -
J gene: TRBJ2-4
V gene: TRBV30
CDR3 DNA: TGTGCCTGGAGTGTATTTCGAGGTGGAGCCTCCAAAAACATTCAGTACTTC
CDR3 protein: CAWSVFRGGASKNIQYF

D gene: -
clone size: -
J gene: TRBJ2-7
V gene: TRBV7-9
CDR3 DNA: TGTGCCAGCCCCGGTCACGAGCAGTACTTC
CDR3 protein: CASPGHEQYF

D gene: -
clone size: -
J gene: TRBJ2-5
V gene: TRBV6-1
CDR3 DNA: TGTGCCAGCAGTGATGGGGTCTCAGAGACCCAGTACTTC
CDR3 protein: CASSDGVSETQYF

D gene: TRBD2
clone size: -
J gene: TRBJ2-1
V gene: TRBV7-9
CDR3 DNA: TGTGCCAGCAGCCCCGGACTAGCGGGAGTATATGAGCAGTTCTTC
CDR3 protein: CASSPGLAGVYEQFF